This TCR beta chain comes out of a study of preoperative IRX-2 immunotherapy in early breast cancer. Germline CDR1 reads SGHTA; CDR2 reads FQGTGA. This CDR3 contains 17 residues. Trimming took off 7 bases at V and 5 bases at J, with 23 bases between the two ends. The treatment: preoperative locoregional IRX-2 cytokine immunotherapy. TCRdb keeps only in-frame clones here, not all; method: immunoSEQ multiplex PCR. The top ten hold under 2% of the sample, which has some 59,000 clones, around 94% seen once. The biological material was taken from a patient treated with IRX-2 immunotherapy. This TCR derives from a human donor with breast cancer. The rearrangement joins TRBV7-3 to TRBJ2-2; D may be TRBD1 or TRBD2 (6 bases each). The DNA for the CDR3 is TGTGCCAGCACCCCCAACGGAGGGGGGTTGGGAACCGGGGAGCTGTTTTTT. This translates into CASTPNGGGLGTGELFF.